The 10 T cell receptor beta chains below all came from one sample that was sequenced in a study of cytomegalovirus exposure and HLA in healthy donors. Researchers ran the PCR with 60 Vbeta and 13 Jbeta primers. Using immunoSEQ multiplex PCR, the repertoire was profiled, and TCRdb retains in-frame clones only, with some absent. Found here are about 98,000 clones, around 68% of them singletons; the top ten hold about 4.5%. Sequences were obtained from PBMCs. The receptor set was obtained from a human donor in good health.

For this clone: The germline gene is not matched at one end of the junction; a read error may be the cause. For the CDR3, the DNA is TGCGCTAGCAAGAAGGGGGACTATGGCTACACCTTC. It is translated as CASKKGDYGYTF. The chain uses TRBV5-1 and TRBJ1-2; tentatively, D is TRBD1 (6 bases). In germline, CDR1 is SGHRS, CDR2 YFSETQ. The CDR3 covers 12 residues.

V usage is TRBV15 and J usage is TRBJ2-2; the D gene is possibly TRBD2 (6 bases). The CDR3 loop spans 15 amino acids. V shed 6 bases and J shed 4 bases, with 15 bases lying between them. CDR1 LNHNV and CDR2 YYDKDF come from the germline V gene (reference sequence). CDR3 amino acids: CATRPWLGGTGELFF. The CDR3, as DNA: TGTGCCACCAGGCCGTGGCTCGGGGGCACCGGGGAGCTGTTTTTT.

This clone was recorded once. The chain recombines TRBV11-3 with TRBJ1-6, with TRBD1 as a possible D gene (5 bases). This CDR3 contains 13 residues. Germline CDR1 is SGHNT and CDR2 is YENEEA. Trimming took 5 bases from V and 11 from J, leaving 13 bases between them. CDR3 nucleotides: TGTGCCAGCAGCCGAGACACGGGGGCACCCCTCCACTTT. Its translation is CASSRDTGAPLHF.

The gene calls are TRBV14 and TRBJ2-7, with TRBD2 matching 9 bases. Germline V CDR1 and CDR2: SGHDN, FVKESK. With 4 bases clipped from V and 3 bases from J, the junction kept 7 bases outside the gene matches. The CDR3 extends over 15 amino acids. CDR3 amino acids: CASSLRSGSSYEQYF. In nucleotides, the CDR3 is TGTGCCAGCAGCCTCCGTAGCGGGAGCAGCTACGAGCAGTACTTC.

J is TRBJ2-1 and V is TRBV7-8; 9 bases are shared with TRBD2. The CDR3 length is 21 residues. V gave up 2 bases and J gave up 0 bases; unmatched junction bases: 17. CDR1 and CDR2 (germline): SGHVS, FQNEAQ. CDR3 loop: CASSLTAAALLTSGSYNEQFF. As DNA, the CDR3 is TGTGCCAGCAGCTTAACCGCCGCGGCCCTGTTGACTAGCGGCTCCTACAATGAGCAGTTCTTC.

This chain links TRBV4-2 with TRBJ1-4; D possibly corresponds to TRBD1 (5 bases). Trimming shortened V by 1 base and J by 6 bases, and 12 bases separated the two germline ends. The CDR3 loop spans 15 amino acids. Germline V lookup: CDR1 LGHNA, CDR2 YNFKEQ. The CDR3 DNA is TGTGCCAGCAGCCAAGTCGAAGGGGTAGATGAAAAACTGTTTTTT. Protein product: CASSQVEGVDEKLFF.

The chain couples TRBV5-1 to TRBJ2-1; 8 bases line up with TRBD2. The CDR3 consists of 14 residues. CDR1 and CDR2 from the germline V gene are SGHRS and YFSETQ. V gave up 1 base and J gave up 8 bases; unmatched junction bases: 5. The CDR3 sequence: CASSLSGSGYEQFF. The CDR3 DNA is TGCGCCAGCAGCTTGAGCGGGAGCGGCTATGAGCAGTTCTTC.

V is TRBV6-8 and J is TRBJ2-7; D is unclear. From germline, CDR1 is MNHGY and CDR2 SAAAGT. The V end was cut by 7 bases, the J end by 0 bases, with 19 bases between. This CDR3 has 16 amino acids. As DNA, the CDR3 is TGTGCCAGCAATGGCCGATCCGTACGAAGCTCCTACGAGCAGTACTTC. Translation: CASNGRSVRSSYEQYF.

V usage is TRBV18 and J usage is TRBJ1-4; 10 bases line up with TRBD1. CDR3 length: 18 residues. Germline-derived CDR1 and CDR2 are KGHSH and LQKENI. V lost 3 bases to trimming and J lost 7 bases; unmatched junction nucleotides: 14. CDR3 sequence (DNA): TGTGCCAGCTCACCGTGGACAGGGGGAATTGACATGGGTGAAAAACTGTTTTTT. Translation gives CASSPWTGGIDMGEKLFF.

In this sample, this clone turned up a few times. This sequence joins TRBV2 and TRBJ2-2; 11 positions match TRBD2. Per germline, CDR1 SNHLY and CDR2 FYNNEI. The CDR3 has 15 residues. Losses at the gene ends were 6 bases for V and 3 bases for J; bases not matched to a gene: 3. The CDR3, as DNA: TGTGCCAGCAGGCGGACTAGCGGGTACACCGGGGAGCTGTTTTTT. Translated: CASRRTSGYTGELFF.